The T cell receptor (beta chain) under discussion was sequenced for a study of long-term antiretroviral therapy in people with HIV. Points from the study as a whole: Within the repertoire, clones expanded before ART were dominant at all time points. Post-ART samples showed increased diversity that remained below transplant donor control levels. The study found narrower CDR3 length ranges in HIV repertoires than in controls.

Clinicians in the United States treated all participants with HIV. The run of the v3.0 immunoSEQ assay was at survey level. Clones were read by immunoSEQ multiplex PCR, and TCRdb kept only the in-frame ones, dropping some. The sample includes 25,000 to 30,000 clones, around 90% of them seen just once. In the case of this clone: Its antigen remains unidentified.

V was clipped by 6 bases and J by 2 bases; unmatched bases: 7. The CDR3 spans 15 residues. Germline V gene sequence: CDR1 SGHVS, CDR2 FNYEAQ. The sample in question was unsorted PBMCs, obtained 1.8 years after starting antiretroviral therapy. The TCR originated in a young woman with HIV. The gene calls are TRBV7-6 and TRBJ2-3; 8 bases are shared with TRBD2. CDR3 sequence: CASRPTSGYTDTQYF. The CDR3 DNA reads TGTGCCAGCAGACCTACTAGCGGTTACACAGATACGCAGTATTTT. Variable domain in full (rest from reference TRBV7-6 and TRBJ2-3): GAGVSQSPRYKVTKRGQDVALRCDPISGHVSLYWYRQALGQGPEFLTYFNYEAQQDKSGLPNDRFSAERPEGSISTLTIQRTEQRDSAMYRCASRPTSGYTDTQYFGPGTRLTVL.